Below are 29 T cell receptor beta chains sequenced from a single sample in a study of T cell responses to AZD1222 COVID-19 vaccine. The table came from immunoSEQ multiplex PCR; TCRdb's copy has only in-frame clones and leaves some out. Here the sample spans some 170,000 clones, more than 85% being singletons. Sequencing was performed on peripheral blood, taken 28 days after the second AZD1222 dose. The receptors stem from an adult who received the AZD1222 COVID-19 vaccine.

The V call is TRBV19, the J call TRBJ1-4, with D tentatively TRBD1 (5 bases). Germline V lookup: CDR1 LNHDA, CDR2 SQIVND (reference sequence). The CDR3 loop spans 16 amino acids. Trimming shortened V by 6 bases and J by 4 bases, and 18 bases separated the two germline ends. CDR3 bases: TGTGCCAGTAGACTGTCGACTTGGGGGGATAATGAAAAACTGTTTTTT. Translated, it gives CASRLSTWGDNEKLFF.

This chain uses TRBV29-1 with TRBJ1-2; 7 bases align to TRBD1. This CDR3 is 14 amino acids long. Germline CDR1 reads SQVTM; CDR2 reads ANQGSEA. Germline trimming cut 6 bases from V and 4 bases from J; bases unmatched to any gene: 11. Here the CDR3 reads CSVFGATGTYGYTF. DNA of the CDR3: TGCAGCGTCTTTGGGGCGACAGGGACCTATGGCTACACCTTC.

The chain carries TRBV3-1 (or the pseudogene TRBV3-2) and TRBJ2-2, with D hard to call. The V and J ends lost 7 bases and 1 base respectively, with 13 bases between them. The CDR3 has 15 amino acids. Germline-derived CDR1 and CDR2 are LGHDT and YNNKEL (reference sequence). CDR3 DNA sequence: TGTGCCAGCACCCGAGCGTCGGGGAACACCGGGGAGCTGTTTTTT. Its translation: CASTRASGNTGELFF.

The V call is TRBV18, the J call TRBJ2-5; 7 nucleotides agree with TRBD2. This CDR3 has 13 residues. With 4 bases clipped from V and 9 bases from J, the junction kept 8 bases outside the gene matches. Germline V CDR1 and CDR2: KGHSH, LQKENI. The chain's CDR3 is CASSQGEGRAQYF. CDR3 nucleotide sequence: TGTGCCAGCTCACAAGGAGAGGGGAGGGCCCAGTACTTC.

CDR3 amino acids: CASSQDAQGAGLFF. CDR3 DNA sequence: TGCGCCAGCAGCCAAGATGCACAGGGGGCAGGGCTGTTTTTT. The V gene is TRBV4-1, the J gene TRBJ2-2, with TRBD1 matching over 9 bases. Germline CDR1 MGHRA, CDR2 YSYEKL. CDR3 length equals 14 residues. J lost 13 bases, V lost 0 bases, and 6 bases had no gene match.

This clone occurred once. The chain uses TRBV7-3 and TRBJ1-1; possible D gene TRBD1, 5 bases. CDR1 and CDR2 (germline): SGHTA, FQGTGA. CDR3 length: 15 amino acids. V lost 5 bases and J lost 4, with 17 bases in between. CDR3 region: CASSTPQGVRTEAFF. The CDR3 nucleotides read TGTGCCAGCAGCACCCCCCAGGGAGTCCGCACTGAAGCTTTCTTT.

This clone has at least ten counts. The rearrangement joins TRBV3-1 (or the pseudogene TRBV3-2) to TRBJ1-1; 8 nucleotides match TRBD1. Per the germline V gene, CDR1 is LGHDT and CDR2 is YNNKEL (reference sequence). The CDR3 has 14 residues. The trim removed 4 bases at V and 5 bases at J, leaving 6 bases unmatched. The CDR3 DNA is TGTGCCAGCAGCCCCAGGACAGGGCGGACTGAAGCTTTCTTT. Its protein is CASSPRTGRTEAFF.

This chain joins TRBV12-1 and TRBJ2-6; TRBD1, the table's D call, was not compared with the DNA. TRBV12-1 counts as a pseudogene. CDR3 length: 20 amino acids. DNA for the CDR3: TGTGCCAGCAGCTACCCGGGACAGTTACAATTAGACTCTGGGGCCAACGTCCTGACTTTC. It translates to CASSYPGQLQLDSGANVLTF.

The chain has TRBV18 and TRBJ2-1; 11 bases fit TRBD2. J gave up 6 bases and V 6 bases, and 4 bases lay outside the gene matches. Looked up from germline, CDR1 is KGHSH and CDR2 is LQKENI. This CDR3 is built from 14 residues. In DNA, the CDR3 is TGTGCCAGCTCTGAACTAGCGGGAGCCAATGAGCAGTTCTTC. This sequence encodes CASSELAGANEQFF.

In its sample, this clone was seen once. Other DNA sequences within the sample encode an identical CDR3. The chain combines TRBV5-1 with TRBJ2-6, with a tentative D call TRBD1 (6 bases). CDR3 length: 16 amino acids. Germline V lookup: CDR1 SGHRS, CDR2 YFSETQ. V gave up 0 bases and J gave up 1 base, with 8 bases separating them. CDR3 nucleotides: TGCGCCAGCAGCTTGGATGGACAGTCTGGGGCCAACGTCCTGACTTTC. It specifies CASSLDGQSGANVLTF.

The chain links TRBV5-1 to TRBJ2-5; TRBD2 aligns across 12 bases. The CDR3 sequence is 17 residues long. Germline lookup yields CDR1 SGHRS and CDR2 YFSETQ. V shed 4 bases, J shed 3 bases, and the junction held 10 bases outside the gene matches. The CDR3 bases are TGCGCCAGCAGCCTAACTAGCGGGGGGCGAGGGGAAGAGACCCAGTACTTC. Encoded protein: CASSLTSGGRGEETQYF.

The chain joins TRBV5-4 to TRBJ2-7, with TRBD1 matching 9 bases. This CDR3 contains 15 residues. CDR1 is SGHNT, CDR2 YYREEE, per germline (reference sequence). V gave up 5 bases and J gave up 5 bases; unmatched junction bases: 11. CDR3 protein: CASSPQQGAMHEQYF. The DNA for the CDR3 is TGTGCCAGCAGTCCCCAACAGGGGGCTATGCACGAGCAGTACTTC.

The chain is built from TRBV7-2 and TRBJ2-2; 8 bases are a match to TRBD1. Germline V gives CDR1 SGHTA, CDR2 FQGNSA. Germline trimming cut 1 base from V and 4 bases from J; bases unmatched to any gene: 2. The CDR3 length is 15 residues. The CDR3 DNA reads TGTGCCAGCAGCTTAGTAACAGGGGGCACCGGGGAGCTGTTTTTT. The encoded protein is CASSLVTGGTGELFF. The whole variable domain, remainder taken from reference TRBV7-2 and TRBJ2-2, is GAGVSQSPSNKVTEKGKDVELRCDPISGHTALYWYRQSLGQGLEFLIYFQGNSAPDKSGLPSDRFSAERTGGSVSTLTIQRTQQEDSAVYLCASSLVTGGTGELFFGEGSRLTVL.

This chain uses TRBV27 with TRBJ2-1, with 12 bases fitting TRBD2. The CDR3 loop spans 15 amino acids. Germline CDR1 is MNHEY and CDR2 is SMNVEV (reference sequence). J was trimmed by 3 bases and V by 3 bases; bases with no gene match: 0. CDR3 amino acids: CASSLTSGGYNEQFF. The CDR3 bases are TGTGCCAGCAGTTTGACTAGCGGGGGCTACAATGAGCAGTTCTTC.

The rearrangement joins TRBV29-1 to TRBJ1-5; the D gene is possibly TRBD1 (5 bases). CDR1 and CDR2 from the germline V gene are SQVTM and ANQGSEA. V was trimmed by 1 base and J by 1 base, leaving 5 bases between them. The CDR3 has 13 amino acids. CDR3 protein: CSVEGGSNQPQHF. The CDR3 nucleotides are TGCAGCGTTGAAGGGGGCAGCAATCAGCCCCAGCATTTT.

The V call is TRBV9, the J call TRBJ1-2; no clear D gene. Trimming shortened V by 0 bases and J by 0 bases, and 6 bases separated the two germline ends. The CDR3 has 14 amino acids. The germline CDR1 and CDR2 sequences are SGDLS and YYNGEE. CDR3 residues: CASSVDGANYGYTF. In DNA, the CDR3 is TGTGCCAGCAGCGTAGACGGGGCTAACTATGGCTACACCTTC.

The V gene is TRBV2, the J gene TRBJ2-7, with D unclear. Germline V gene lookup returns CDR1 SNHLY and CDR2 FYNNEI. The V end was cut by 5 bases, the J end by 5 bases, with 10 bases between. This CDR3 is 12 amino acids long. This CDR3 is CASSSFIHEQYF. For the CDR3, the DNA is TGTGCCAGCAGTAGCTTTATCCACGAGCAGTACTTC.

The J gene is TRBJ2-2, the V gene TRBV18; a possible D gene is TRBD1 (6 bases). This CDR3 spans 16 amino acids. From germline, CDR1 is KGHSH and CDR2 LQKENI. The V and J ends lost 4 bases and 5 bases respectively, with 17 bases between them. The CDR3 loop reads CASSLQQGPGTGELFF. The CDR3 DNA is TGTGCCAGCTCACTTCAACAGGGCCCGGGGACCGGGGAGCTGTTTTTT. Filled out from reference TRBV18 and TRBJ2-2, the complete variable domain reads NAGVMQNPRHLVRRRGQEARLRCSPMKGHSHVYWYRQLPEEGLKFMVYLQKENIIDESGMPKERFSAEFPKEGPSILRIQQVVRGDSAAYFCASSLQQGPGTGELFFGEGSRLTVL.

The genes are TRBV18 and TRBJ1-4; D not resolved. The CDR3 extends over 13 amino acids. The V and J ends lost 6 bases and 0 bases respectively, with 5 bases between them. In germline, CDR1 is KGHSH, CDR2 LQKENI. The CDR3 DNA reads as TGTGCCAGCTCGGGTTCAACTAATGAAAAACTGTTTTTT. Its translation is CASSGSTNEKLFF.

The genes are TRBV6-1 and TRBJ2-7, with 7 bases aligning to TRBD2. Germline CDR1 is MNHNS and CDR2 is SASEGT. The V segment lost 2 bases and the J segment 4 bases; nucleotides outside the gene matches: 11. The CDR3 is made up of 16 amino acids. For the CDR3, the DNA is TGTGCCAGCAGTGAACTCTGGGGGGGGGAAGGGTACGAGCAGTACTTC. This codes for CASSELWGGEGYEQYF.

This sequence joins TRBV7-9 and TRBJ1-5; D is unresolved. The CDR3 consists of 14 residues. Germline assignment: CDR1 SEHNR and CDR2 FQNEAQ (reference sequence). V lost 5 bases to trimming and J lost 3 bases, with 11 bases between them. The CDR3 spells CASSPGSHNQPQHF. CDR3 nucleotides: TGTGCCAGCAGCCCGGGGAGTCACAATCAGCCCCAGCATTTT.

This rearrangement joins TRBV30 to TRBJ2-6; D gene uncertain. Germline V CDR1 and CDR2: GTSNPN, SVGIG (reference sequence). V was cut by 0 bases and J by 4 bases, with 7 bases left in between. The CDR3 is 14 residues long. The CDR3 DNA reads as TGTGCCTGGAGTGTTACGAGAGGGGCCAACGTCCTGACTTTC. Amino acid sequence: CAWSVTRGANVLTF. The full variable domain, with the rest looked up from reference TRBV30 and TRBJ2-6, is SQTIHQWPATLVQPVGSPLSLECTVEGTSNPNLYWYRQAAGRGLQLLFYSVGIGQISSEVPQNLSASRPQDRQFILSSKKLLLSDSGFYLCAWSVTRGANVLTFGAGSRLTVL.

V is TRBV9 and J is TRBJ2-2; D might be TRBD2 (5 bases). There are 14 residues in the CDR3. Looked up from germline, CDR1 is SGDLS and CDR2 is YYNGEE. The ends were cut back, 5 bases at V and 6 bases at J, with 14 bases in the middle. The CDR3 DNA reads TGTGCCAGCAGACCCGGGCTAGCTGCCGGGGAGCTGTTTTTT. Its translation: CASRPGLAAGELFF.

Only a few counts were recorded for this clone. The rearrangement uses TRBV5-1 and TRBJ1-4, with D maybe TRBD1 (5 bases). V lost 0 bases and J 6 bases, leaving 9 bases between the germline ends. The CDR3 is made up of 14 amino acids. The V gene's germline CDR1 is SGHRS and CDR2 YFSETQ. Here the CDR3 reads CASSLAGNHEKLFF. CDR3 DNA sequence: TGCGCCAGCAGCTTGGCAGGGAACCATGAAAAACTGTTTTTT.

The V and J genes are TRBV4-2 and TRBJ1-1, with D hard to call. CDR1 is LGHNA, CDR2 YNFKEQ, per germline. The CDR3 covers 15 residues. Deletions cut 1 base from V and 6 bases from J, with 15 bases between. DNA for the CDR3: TGTGCCAGCAGCCAAGCGCCGCGCGGCCTCCCTGAAGCTTTCTTT. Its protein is CASSQAPRGLPEAFF.

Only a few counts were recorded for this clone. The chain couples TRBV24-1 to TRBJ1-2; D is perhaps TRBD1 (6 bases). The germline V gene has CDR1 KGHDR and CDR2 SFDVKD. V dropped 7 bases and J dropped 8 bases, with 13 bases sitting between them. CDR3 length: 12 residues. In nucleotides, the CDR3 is TGTGCCACCAGCGTCGACAGGTGGGGCTACACCTTC. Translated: CATSVDRWGYTF.

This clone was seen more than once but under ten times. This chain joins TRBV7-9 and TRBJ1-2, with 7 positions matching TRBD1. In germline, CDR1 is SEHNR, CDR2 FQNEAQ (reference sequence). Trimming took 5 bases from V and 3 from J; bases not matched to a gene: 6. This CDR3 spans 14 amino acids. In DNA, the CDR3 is TGTGCCAGCAGCCGCAGCAGGGGGGACTATGGCTACACCTTC. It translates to CASSRSRGDYGYTF.

The CDR3 sequence is CASSQGISGELFF. The CDR3 DNA follows: TGTGCCAGCAGTCAGGGGATCTCCGGGGAGCTGTTTTTT. The rearrangement uses TRBV11-3 and TRBJ2-2; TRBD1 is a possible D gene (6 bases). CDR1 is SGHNT, CDR2 YENEEA, per germline. With 6 bases removed from V and 6 bases from J, the gap between germline ends came to 11 bases. This CDR3 is 13 amino acids long.

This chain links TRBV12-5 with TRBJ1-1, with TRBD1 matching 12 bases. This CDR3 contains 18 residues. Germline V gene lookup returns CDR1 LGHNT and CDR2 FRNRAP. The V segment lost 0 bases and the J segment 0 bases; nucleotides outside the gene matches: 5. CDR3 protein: CASGLVRGQGAMNTEAFF. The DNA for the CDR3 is TGTGCTAGTGGTTTGGTACGGGGACAGGGGGCAATGAACACTGAAGCTTTCTTT.